The clone carrying this T cell receptor beta chain was recorded many times. Antigen specificity is unknown. This sample is part of a study of Graves' ophthalmopathy and Graves' hyperthyroidism. Study results and limitations: For predicting ophthalmopathy progression, the model had about 66% sensitivity and roughly 72% specificity.

The CDR3 contains 15 residues. Germline V CDR1 and CDR2: DFQATT, SNEGSKA (reference sequence). The V and J ends lost 4 bases and 1 base respectively, with 17 bases between them. TCR beta CDR3 regions were amplified from RNA transcripts. HTBI-primed first-round RT-PCR preceded second-round multiplex PCR. TCRdb re-analysed the multiplex PCR reads in MiXCR, keeping a single row per CDR3 protein. The sample gives more than 300,000 distinct CDR3 sequences, roughly 15% of which show up once; approximately 7% is in the top ten. Aged 18 to 65, the patients with hyperthyroidism had under 2 months' duration and were newly diagnosed. The diagnosis combined clinical symptoms, thyroxine, TRAb, thyroid ultrasound and orbital computed tomography scans.

The specimen was peripheral blood. V usage is TRBV20-1 and J usage is TRBJ2-7; D assignment may be TRBD1 or TRBD2 (5 bases each). This sequence originates from a young woman with stable Graves' hyperthyroidism. The CDR3 protein is CSAMGVGRTSYEQYF. The CDR3 DNA reads as TGCAGTGCTATGGGGGTGGGACGGACTTCCTACGAGCAGTACTTC.